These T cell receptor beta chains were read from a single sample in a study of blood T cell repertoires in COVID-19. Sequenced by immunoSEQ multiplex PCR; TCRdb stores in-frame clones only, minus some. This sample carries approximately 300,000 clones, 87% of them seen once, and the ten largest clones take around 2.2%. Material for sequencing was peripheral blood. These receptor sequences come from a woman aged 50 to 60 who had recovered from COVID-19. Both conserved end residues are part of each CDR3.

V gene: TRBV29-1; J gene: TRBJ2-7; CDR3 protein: CSVRGTAASSYEQYF
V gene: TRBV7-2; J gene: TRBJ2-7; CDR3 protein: CASSLVLAGPPYEQYF
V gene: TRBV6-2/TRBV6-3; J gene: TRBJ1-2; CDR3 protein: CASSYGSGVAYGYTF
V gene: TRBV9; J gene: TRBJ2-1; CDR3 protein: CASSVAGGGTSYNEQFF
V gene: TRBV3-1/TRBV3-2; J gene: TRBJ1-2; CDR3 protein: CASSQGSQGGTYGYTF
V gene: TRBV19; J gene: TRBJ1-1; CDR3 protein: CASSTFLERDTEAFF
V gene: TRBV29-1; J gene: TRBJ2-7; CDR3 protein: CSVVGQSYEQYF
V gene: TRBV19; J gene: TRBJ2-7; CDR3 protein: CASSIGRGYYEQYF
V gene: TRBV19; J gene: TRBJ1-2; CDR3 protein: CASGSSGQGGYGYTF
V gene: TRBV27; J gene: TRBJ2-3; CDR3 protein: CASTIGGGTDTQYF
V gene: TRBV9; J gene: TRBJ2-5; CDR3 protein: CASSVMGDRGETQYF
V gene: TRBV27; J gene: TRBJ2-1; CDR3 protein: CASRGTSGRQDEQFF
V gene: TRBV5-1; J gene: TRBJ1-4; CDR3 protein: CASSLGTANEKLFF
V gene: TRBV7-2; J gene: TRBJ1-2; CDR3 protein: CASSSGSVQGAYGYTF
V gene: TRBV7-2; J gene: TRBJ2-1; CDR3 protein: CASSPRSGSDHYNEQFF
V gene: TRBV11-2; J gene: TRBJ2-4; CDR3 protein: CASSLFLAKNIQYF
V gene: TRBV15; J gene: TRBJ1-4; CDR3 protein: CATRPGLAAGNEKLFF
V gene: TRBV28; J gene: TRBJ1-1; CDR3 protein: CATRPRSVTNTEAFF
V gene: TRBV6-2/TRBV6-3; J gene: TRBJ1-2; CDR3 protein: CASSYSTGARGYTF
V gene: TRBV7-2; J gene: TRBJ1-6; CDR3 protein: CASSQNRVANNSPLHF